This TCR beta chain stems from a study of lymphopenia after photon versus proton radiotherapy. Unmatched junction bases numbered 6, after V lost 4 bases and J lost 6 bases. The CDR3 extends over 15 amino acids. CDR1 is MGHRA, CDR2 YSYEKL, per germline. Profiling relied on immunoSEQ multiplex PCR, and the TCRdb table lists in-frame clones only, not all of them. The sample carries about 45,000 clones, 65% to 90% recorded once. The receptor was isolated from a man aged 35 to 55 with gastric cancer. Sequencing used peripheral blood, obtained from a patient treated with photon-based radiotherapy. The chain is built from TRBV4-1 and TRBJ1-5; 10 nucleotides match TRBD1. CDR3 nucleotide sequence: TGCGCCAGCAGCCCCTTGGACAGGGGGATTCAGCCCCAGCATTTT. Encoded protein: CASSPLDRGIQPQHF.